The 3 T cell receptor beta chains below were found in one sample sequenced in a study of shared clonotypes between healthy human individuals. Repertoires were generated with immunoSEQ multiplex PCR, while TCRdb's copy carries only in-frame clones and drops some. The sample consists of about 2.2 million clones, just over 90% of them appearing once. Cells designated naive CD8 were CD45RO-negative and were positively selected for CCR7, with terminally differentiated effector memory CD45RA+ cells excluded. Specimen: naive CD8+ T cells from PBMCs. Receptors were obtained from a man aged 18 to 30 in good health. Some clones in this sample may be carry-over from other donors' samples.

V usage is TRBV7-2 and J usage is TRBJ1-5; the D gene is possibly TRBD1 (5 bases). V was clipped by 4 bases and J by 5 bases, with 12 bases between them. The CDR3 consists of 14 residues. CDR1 is SGHTA and CDR2 is FQGNSA in the germline V gene. The chain's CDR3 is CASSSWLGDQPQHF. The DNA for the CDR3 is TGTGCCAGCAGCTCCTGGTTGGGGGATCAGCCCCAGCATTTT.

The J gene is TRBJ2-2, the V gene TRBV28; TRBD1 matches 8 bases. The CDR3 sequence is 15 residues long. Germline loops: CDR1 MDHEN, CDR2 SYDVKM. With 4 bases clipped from V and 1 base from J, the junction kept 2 bases outside the gene matches. The DNA of the CDR3 is TGTGCCAGCAGTTCCGGGACAGGGAACACCGGGGAGCTGTTTTTT. This gives the protein CASSSGTGNTGELFF.

This chain joins TRBV7-8 and TRBJ1-1; D not resolved. The CDR3 has 15 residues. Per the germline V gene, CDR1 is SGHVS and CDR2 is FQNEAQ. V gave up 5 bases and J gave up 1 base, with 14 bases separating them. CDR3 coding DNA: TGTGCCAGCAGCCACCGCACAAACCGGAACACTGAAGCTTTCTTT. Its protein is CASSHRTNRNTEAFF.